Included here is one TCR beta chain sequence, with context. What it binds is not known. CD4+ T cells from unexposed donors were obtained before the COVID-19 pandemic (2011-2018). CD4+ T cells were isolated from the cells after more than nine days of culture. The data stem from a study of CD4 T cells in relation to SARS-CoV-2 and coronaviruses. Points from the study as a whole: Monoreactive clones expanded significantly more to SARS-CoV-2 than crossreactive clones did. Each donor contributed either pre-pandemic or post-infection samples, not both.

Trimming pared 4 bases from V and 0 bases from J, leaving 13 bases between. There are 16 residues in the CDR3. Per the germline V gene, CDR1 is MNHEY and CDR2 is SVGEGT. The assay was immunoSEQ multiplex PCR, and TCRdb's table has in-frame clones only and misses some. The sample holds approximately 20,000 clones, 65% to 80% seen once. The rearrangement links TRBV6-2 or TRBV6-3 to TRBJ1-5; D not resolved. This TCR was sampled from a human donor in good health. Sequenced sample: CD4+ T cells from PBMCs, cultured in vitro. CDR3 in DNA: TGTGCCAGCAGTTTCCCGCCAGGTTATAGCAATCAGCCCCAGCATTTT. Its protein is CASSFPPGYSNQPQHF.